This TCR beta chain was sequenced in a study of blood T cell repertoires in COVID-19. Sequenced by immunoSEQ multiplex PCR; TCRdb stores in-frame clones only, minus some. The table has 400,000 to 500,000 clones, over 75% seen once. Trimming at V came to 5 bases and at J to 4 bases, leaving 18 bases not matched to a gene. Per germline, CDR1 SGHTA and CDR2 FQGNSA. The CDR3 has 18 residues. The sequence was obtained from a woman aged 18-29 years who had been exposed to COVID-19. The source material was PBMCs or T cells enriched from blood (not recorded which). The chain joins TRBV7-2 to TRBJ2-7, with 9 bases identical to TRBD2. The CDR3: CASSLLWAGGGVGYEQYF. CDR3 in DNA: TGTGCCAGCAGCCTGCTGTGGGCGGGAGGGGGGGTCGGTTACGAGCAGTACTTC.